This T cell receptor beta chain was sequenced for a study of T-cell reconstitution after alpha-beta-depleted transplantation in children. Trimming removed 0 bases from V and 5 bases from J, with 7 bases in between. The CDR3 covers 12 residues. CDR1 GTSNPN and CDR2 SVGIG come from the germline V gene (reference sequence). It was with unique molecular identifiers that the TCRbeta library was prepared. TCRdb re-called the PCR reads through MiXCR, storing one row per CDR3 protein. The data hold some 110,000 distinct CDR3 sequences, with around a tenth observed a single time. This clonotype was detected a few times.

The TCR sequence derives from a boy aged 2 to 9 with acute lymphoblastic leukemia, due to receive a stem cell transplant. Sequencing was performed on PBMCs, taken before TCRalphabeta/CD19-depleted stem cell transplant. The chain uses TRBV30 and TRBJ2-5, with unresolved D. The CDR3 is CAWSVPHETQYF. In DNA form, the CDR3 reads TGTGCCTGGAGTGTACCCCACGAGACCCAGTACTTC.